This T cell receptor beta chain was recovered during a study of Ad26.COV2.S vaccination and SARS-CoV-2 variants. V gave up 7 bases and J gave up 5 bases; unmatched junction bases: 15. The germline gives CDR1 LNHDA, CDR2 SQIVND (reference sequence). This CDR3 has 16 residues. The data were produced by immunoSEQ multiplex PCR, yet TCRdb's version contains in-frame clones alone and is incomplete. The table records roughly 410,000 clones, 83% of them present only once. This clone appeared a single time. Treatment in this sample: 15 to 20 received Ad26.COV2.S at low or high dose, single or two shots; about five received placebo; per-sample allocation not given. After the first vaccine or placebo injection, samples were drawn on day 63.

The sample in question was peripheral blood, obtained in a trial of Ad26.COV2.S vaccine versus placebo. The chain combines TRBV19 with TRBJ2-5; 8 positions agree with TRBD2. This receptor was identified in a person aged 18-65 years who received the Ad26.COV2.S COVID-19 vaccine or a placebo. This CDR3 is CASTRGTGGNGETQYF. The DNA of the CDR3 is TGTGCCAGTACCCGGGGGACGGGAGGGAATGGGGAGACCCAGTACTTC.